What follows describes a single T cell receptor beta chain. Its antigen remains unknown. This sample stems from a study of CD8+ T cells in alopecia areata. Study details: A regimen of oral tofacitinib, 5 to 10 mg twice daily, was given to treated patients. Patients remained on tofacitinib for 6 to 18 months and then went 6 months without it.

Punch biopsies of lesional scalp, plus peripheral blood, were taken from alopecia areata patients. CDR1 is SGHDT, CDR2 YYEEEE, per germline. This CDR3 spans 15 amino acids. With 2 bases clipped from V and 6 bases from J, the junction kept 7 bases outside the gene matches. Sequencing templates came from extracted RNA that was reverse transcribed into cDNA. Assay used: immunoSEQ multiplex PCR; TCRdb lists only in-frame clones, some missing. This sample has 100,000 to 150,000 clones, with about 50% found just once. Whole-study results and caveats: Scalp repertoires also include resident alphabeta T cells from normal skin.

Sequences were derived from CD8+ T cells sorted from blood, sampled at week 0. This receptor was identified in a human donor with alopecia areata. The J gene is TRBJ2-1, the V gene TRBV5-6; TRBD1 matches 8 bases. The CDR3 DNA follows: TGTGCCAGCAGCTTTTCGGACAGGGTGGTCAATGAGCAGTTCTTC. Translated: CASSFSDRVVNEQFF.